These 17 T cell receptor beta chains were sequenced from one sample in a study of identical twins. TCRdb independently ran MiXCR on the 5' RACE reads; one entry per CDR3 protein. The sample has 550,000 to 800,000 distinct CDR3 sequences, around 7.5% seen once; the top ten hold approximately 1.5%. The sample was also reused in another study, on yellow fever vaccine responses in identical twins.

Sequenced material: PBMCs. Every receptor here comes from a woman younger than 30 in good health.

The chain joins TRBV7-2 to TRBJ2-1, with 8 bases lining up with TRBD2. The CDR3 is 15 amino acids. After removal of 7 bases from V and 10 bases from J, the junction contained 15 bases not matched to a gene. Germline V lookup: CDR1 SGHTA, CDR2 FQGNSA. The CDR3 protein is CASKGGGLFEGEQFF. CDR3 sequence (DNA): TGTGCCAGCAAGGGCGGGGGGCTCTTTGAAGGGGAGCAGTTCTTC.

The J gene is TRBJ1-3, the V gene TRBV7-9; D not resolved. The germline CDR1 and CDR2 sequences are SEHNR and FQNEAQ (reference sequence). V lost 2 bases and J 3 bases, leaving 11 bases between the germline ends. The CDR3 is 15 amino acids. In nucleotides, the CDR3 is TGTGCCAGCAGCTTACTCGGGGTCGGTGGAAACACCATATATTTT. Residues: CASSLLGVGGNTIYF.

The genes are TRBV2 and TRBJ2-5, with 10 bases aligning to TRBD1. Per germline, CDR1 SNHLY and CDR2 FYNNEI. V shed 6 bases, J shed 5 bases, and the junction held 12 bases outside the gene matches. The CDR3 runs 16 residues. The CDR3 spells CASRPRQGATRETQYF. As DNA, the CDR3 is TGTGCCAGCAGACCCAGACAGGGGGCAACAAGGGAGACCCAGTACTTC.

V gene TRBV24-1 combines with J gene TRBJ2-5, with 8 bases fitting TRBD1. CDR1 and CDR2 (germline): KGHDR, SFDVKD. The trim removed 4 bases at V and 3 bases at J, leaving 9 bases unmatched. This CDR3 comprises 16 residues. CDR3 sequence: CATSDSGRTGKETQYF. Written as DNA, the CDR3 is TGTGCCACCAGTGACTCCGGACGGACAGGGAAAGAGACCCAGTACTTC.

The rearrangement links TRBV4-1 to TRBJ2-4; D call uncertain. The CDR3 consists of 17 residues. Germline lookup yields CDR1 MGHRA and CDR2 YSYEKL. Trimming cost V 0 bases and J 1 base, with 13 bases left between them. CDR3 sequence reads: CASSQDQFSWAKNIQYF. In nucleotides, the CDR3 is TGCGCCAGCAGCCAAGATCAATTTTCATGGGCCAAAAACATTCAGTACTTC.

Ten or more counts support this clonotype. The chain couples TRBV20-1 to TRBJ2-1; D unclear. Trimming took 5 bases from V and 2 from J, leaving 7 bases between them. This CDR3 is built from 12 residues. Germline CDR1 DFQATT, CDR2 SNEGSKA (reference sequence). This chain's CDR3 is CSAAVAYNEQFF. CDR3 DNA sequence: TGCAGTGCTGCAGTCGCCTACAATGAGCAGTTCTTC.

This clonotype was seen repeatedly, ten times or more. The chain uses TRBV20-1 and TRBJ2-7, with D unclear. The V gene's germline CDR1 is DFQATT and CDR2 SNEGSKA (reference sequence). This CDR3 contains 11 residues. The V and J ends lost 4 bases and 3 bases respectively, with 7 bases between them. The CDR3 is CSANLNYEQYF. The CDR3, as DNA: TGCAGTGCTAACTTAAACTACGAGCAGTACTTC.

This clonotype was recorded many times. The V and J genes are TRBV6-5 and TRBJ1-1; 11 nucleotides line up with TRBD1. V dropped 0 bases and J dropped 3; count of bases not matched to a gene: 0. The CDR3 consists of 15 residues. Germline V lookup: CDR1 MNHEY, CDR2 SVGAGI. The CDR3 DNA is TGTGCCAGCAGTTACTCGGGACAGGGGGACACTGAAGCTTTCTTT. Translation: CASSYSGQGDTEAFF.

The rearrangement joins TRBV4-1 to TRBJ1-1; 7 positions agree with TRBD1. Germline V CDR1 and CDR2: MGHRA, YSYEKL. CDR3 size: 13 residues. With V trimmed by 8 bases and J by 0 bases, 3 bases remained unmatched. The CDR3: CASADRLNTEAFF. Here the CDR3 DNA reads TGCGCCAGCGCGGACAGGCTGAACACTGAAGCTTTCTTT.

This clonotype was counted only a few times. The chain couples TRBV18 to TRBJ2-7, with D perhaps TRBD2 (6 bases). With 2 bases removed from V and 9 bases from J, the gap between germline ends came to 17 bases. CDR1 and CDR2 from the germline V gene are KGHSH and LQKENI. The CDR3 has 14 residues. DNA for the CDR3: TGTGCCAGCTCACCAACGGCCGCCTACGGGGGGCAGTACTTC. Its protein is CASSPTAAYGGQYF.

This clonotype appeared many times. The chain combines TRBV5-5 with TRBJ2-3, with TRBD2 matching over 15 bases. Germline assignment: CDR1 SGHKS and CDR2 YYEKEE (reference sequence). The CDR3 covers 16 residues. Trimming cost V 4 bases and J 3 bases; bases outside gene matches: 3. CDR3 coding DNA: TGTGCCAGCAGCCTGGGACTAGCGGGGGGAACAGATACGCAGTATTTT. It yields the protein CASSLGLAGGTDTQYF.

This clonotype was detected only a few times. This sequence joins TRBV29-1 and TRBJ2-1; no definite D call. This CDR3 region has 12 residues. With 3 bases removed from V and 8 bases from J, the gap between germline ends came to 11 bases. Germline values: CDR1 SQVTM, CDR2 ANQGSEA. The CDR3 spells CSVEVLSDEQFF. The CDR3 DNA is TGCAGCGTTGAGGTACTCAGTGATGAGCAGTTCTTC.

The chain employs TRBV18 and TRBJ2-1; no clear D. Germline assignment: CDR1 KGHSH and CDR2 LQKENI. The V end was cut by 0 bases, the J end by 10 bases, with 13 bases between. The CDR3 covers 14 residues. This CDR3 reads CASSPPLASREQFF. The DNA of the CDR3 is TGTGCCAGCTCACCACCTTTGGCTTCGCGGGAGCAGTTCTTC.

The chain links TRBV5-1 to TRBJ2-7, with D uncertain. The CDR3 covers 13 residues. Trimming left V 0 bases short and J 6 bases short, with 10 bases between. In germline, CDR1 is SGHRS, CDR2 YFSETQ. The CDR3 region is CASSLGPDREQYF. The CDR3 DNA is TGCGCCAGCAGCTTGGGTCCCGATCGCGAGCAGTACTTC. The full variable domain, its missing parts supplied by reference TRBV5-1 and TRBJ2-7, is KAGVTQTPRYLIKTRGQQVTLSCSPISGHRSVSWYQQTPGQGLQFLFEYFSETQRNKGNFPGRFSGRQFSNSRSEMNVSTLELGDSALYLCASSLGPDREQYFGPGTRLTVT.

The rearrangement links TRBV15 to TRBJ1-5; D possibly corresponds to TRBD1 (5 bases). With 5 bases removed from V and 2 bases from J, the gap between germline ends came to 13 bases. This CDR3 comprises 15 residues. CDR1 LNHNV and CDR2 YYDKDF come from the germline V gene (reference sequence). The CDR3: CATSGDLLGNQPQHF. The CDR3, as DNA: TGTGCCACCAGCGGGGACCTCTTGGGCAATCAGCCCCAGCATTTT.

This clonotype was observed a handful of times. The rearrangement uses TRBV7-8 and TRBJ2-1; D is ambiguous. Germline V gives CDR1 SGHVS, CDR2 FQNEAQ. The CDR3 sequence is 20 residues long. Trimming stripped 6 bases from V and 0 bases from J, with 27 bases between. CDR3 protein: CASSSHATGYAYDSYNEQFF. Here the CDR3 DNA reads TGTGCCAGCAGTTCTCATGCGACCGGTTACGCTTACGACTCCTACAATGAGCAGTTCTTC.

This chain uses TRBV3-1 with TRBJ2-1; 8 nucleotides line up with TRBD2. Germline-derived CDR1 and CDR2 are LGHDT and YNNKEL (reference sequence). The trim removed 5 bases at V and 7 bases at J, leaving 10 bases unmatched. CDR3 length: 15 residues. DNA for the CDR3: TGTGCCAGCAGCGCTTCTGCGGGGGGAACTAATGAGCAGTTCTTC. Amino acids: CASSASAGGTNEQFF.